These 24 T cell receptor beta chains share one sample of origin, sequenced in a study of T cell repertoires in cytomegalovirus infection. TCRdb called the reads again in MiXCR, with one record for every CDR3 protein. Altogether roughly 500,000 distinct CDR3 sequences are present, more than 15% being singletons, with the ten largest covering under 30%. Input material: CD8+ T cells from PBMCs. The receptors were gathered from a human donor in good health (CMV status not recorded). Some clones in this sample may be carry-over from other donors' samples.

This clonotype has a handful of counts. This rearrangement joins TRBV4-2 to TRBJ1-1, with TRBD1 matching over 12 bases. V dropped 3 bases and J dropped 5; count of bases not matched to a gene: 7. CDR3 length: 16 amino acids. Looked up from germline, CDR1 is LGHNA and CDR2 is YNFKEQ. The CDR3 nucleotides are TGTGCCAGCAGCCAGGGGGGACAGGGGGCGAAGACTGAAGCTTTCTTT. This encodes CASSQGGQGAKTEAFF.

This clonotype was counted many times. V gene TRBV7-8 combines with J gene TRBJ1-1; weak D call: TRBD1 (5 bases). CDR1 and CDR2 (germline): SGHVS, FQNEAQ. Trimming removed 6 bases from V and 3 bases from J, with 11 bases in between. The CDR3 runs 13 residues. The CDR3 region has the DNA TGTGCCAGCAGACCCGGGGGATACACTGAAGCTTTCTTT. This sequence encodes CASRPGGYTEAFF.

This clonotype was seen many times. The CDR3 bases are TGTGCCAGCAGTGAGGGGGGCTCGCTCAATGAGCAGTTCTTC. Translated: CASSEGGSLNEQFF. The chain combines TRBV2 with TRBJ2-1; D is tentatively TRBD1 or TRBD2 (6 bases each). The CDR3 contains 14 residues. Trimming shortened V by 3 bases and J by 6 bases, and 12 bases separated the two germline ends. Germline-derived CDR1 and CDR2 are SNHLY and FYNNEI.

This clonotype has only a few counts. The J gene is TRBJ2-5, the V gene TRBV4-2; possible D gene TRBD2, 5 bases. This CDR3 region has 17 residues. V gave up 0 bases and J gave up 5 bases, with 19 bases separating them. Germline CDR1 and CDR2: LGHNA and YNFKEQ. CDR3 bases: TGTGCCAGCAGCCAAGAATTTGTCCCCGGGGTATTGGAGACCCAGTACTTC. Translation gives CASSQEFVPGVLETQYF.

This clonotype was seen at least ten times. The CDR3 loop is CASSLTSGRGETQYF. The CDR3 DNA sequence: TGTGCCAGCAGCTTAACTAGCGGTCGCGGCGAGACCCAGTACTTC. This chain joins TRBV5-4 and TRBJ2-5; TRBD2 aligns across 8 bases. The germline CDR1 and CDR2 sequences are SGHNT and YYREEE (reference sequence). The CDR3 contains 15 residues. Losses at the gene ends were 2 bases for V and 5 bases for J; bases not matched to a gene: 8.

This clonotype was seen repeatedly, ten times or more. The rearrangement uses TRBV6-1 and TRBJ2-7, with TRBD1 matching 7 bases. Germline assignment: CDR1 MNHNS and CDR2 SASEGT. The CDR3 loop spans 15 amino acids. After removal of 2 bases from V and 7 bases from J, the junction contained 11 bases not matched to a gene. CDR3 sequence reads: CASSEPRDSPREQYF. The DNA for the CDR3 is TGTGCCAGCAGTGAACCACGGGACAGCCCTAGGGAGCAGTACTTC.

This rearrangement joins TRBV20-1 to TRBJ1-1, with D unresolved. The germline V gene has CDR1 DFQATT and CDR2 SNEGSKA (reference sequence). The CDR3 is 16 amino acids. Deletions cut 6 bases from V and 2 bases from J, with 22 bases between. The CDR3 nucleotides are TGCAGTGCCCGAAGAGATCGGGCTCGCGTTAACACTGAAGCTTTCTTT. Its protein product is CSARRDRARVNTEAFF.

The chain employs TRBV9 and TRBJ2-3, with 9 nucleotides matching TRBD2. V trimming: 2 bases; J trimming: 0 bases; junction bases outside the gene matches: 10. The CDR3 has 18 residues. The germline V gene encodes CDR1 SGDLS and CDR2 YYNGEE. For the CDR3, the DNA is TGTGCCAGCAGCGTCCCATCCCAGGCGGGGGGGAGCACAGATACGCAGTATTTT. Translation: CASSVPSQAGGSTDTQYF.

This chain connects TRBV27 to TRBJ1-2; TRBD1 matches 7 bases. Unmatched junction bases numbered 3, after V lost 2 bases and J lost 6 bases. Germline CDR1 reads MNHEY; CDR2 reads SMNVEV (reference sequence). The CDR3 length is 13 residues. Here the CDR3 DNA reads TGTGCCAGCAGTTTAAACAGGGGCCATGGCTACACCTTC. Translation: CASSLNRGHGYTF.

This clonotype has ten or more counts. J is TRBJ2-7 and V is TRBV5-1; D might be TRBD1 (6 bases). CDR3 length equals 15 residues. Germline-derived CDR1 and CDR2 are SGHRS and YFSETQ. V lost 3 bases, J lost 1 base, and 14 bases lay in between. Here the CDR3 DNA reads TGCGCCAGCAGCTCCACAGGGTCGGCGTCCTACGAGCAGTACTTC. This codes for CASSSTGSASYEQYF.

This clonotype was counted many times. The CDR3 DNA sequence: TGTGCCAGCAGTTTCAGGGGAGCATCCACTGAAGCTTTCTTT. Encoded protein: CASSFRGASTEAFF. The genes are TRBV27 and TRBJ1-1; perhaps TRBD1 as D (6 bases). CDR3 length equals 14 residues. V lost 3 bases and J lost 4, with 12 bases in between. Germline-derived CDR1 and CDR2 are MNHEY and SMNVEV (reference sequence).

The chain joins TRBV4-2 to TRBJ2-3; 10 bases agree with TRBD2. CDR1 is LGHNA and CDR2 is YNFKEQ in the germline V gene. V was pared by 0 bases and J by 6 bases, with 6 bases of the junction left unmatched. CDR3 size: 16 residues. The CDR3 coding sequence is TGTGCCAGCAGCCAAGATGAGCGGGGGGGATTCGATACGCAGTATTTT. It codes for CASSQDERGGFDTQYF.

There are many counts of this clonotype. CDR3 in DNA: TGTGCCAGCAGCTCCACGACCCTCGGGCTCGAGCAGTACTTC. It codes for CASSSTTLGLEQYF. The V and J genes are TRBV7-9 and TRBJ2-7, with D uncertain. CDR3 size: 14 residues. From germline, CDR1 is SEHNR and CDR2 FQNEAQ (reference sequence). The V end was cut by 4 bases, the J end by 6 bases, with 16 bases between.

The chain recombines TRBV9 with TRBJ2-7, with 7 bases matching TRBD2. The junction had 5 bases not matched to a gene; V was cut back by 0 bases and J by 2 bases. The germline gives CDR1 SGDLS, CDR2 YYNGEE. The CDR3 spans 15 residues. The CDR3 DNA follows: TGTGCCAGCAGCGTAGACGGGAGGTCGGCCTACGAGCAGTACTTC. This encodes CASSVDGRSAYEQYF.

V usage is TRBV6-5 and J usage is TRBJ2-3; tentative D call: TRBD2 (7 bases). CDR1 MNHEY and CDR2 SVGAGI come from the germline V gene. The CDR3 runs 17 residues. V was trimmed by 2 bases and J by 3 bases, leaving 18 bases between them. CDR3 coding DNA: TGTGCCAGCAGTTACCAGGGGCGGAGGACTAGGACAGATACGCAGTATTTT. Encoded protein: CASSYQGRRTRTDTQYF.

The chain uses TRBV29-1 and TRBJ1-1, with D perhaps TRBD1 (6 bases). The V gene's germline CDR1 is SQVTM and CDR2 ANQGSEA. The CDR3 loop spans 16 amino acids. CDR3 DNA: TGCACCGGCCATGAAGGGGGGGCCCTCATGAACACTGAAGCTTTCTTT. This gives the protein CTGHEGGALMNTEAFF. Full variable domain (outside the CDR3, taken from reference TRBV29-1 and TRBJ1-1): SAVISQKPSRDICQRGTSLTIQCQVDSQVTMMFWYRQQPGQSLTLIATANQGSEATYESGFVIDKFPISRPNLTFSTLTVSNMSPEDSSIYLCTGHEGGALMNTEAFFGQGTRLTVV.

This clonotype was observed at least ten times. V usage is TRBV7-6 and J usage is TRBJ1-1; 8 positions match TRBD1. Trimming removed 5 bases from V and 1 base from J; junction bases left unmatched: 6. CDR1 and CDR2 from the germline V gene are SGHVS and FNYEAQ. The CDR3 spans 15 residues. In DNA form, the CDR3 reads TGTGCCAGCAGCCGTAGGGACAGGTCGAACACTGAAGCTTTCTTT. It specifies CASSRRDRSNTEAFF.

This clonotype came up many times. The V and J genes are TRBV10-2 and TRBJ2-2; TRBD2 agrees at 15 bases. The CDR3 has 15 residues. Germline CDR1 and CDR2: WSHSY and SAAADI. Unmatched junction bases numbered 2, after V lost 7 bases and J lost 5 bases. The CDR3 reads CASMGLAGGTGELFF. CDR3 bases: TGCGCCAGCATGGGACTAGCGGGGGGAACCGGGGAGCTGTTTTTT.

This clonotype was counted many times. CDR3 bases: TGTGCCAGCAGTTACCCAACTGACGGACAGGGGAGCTCTGGGGCCAACGTCCTGACTTTC. This codes for CASSYPTDGQGSSGANVLTF. The V gene is TRBV6-6, the J gene TRBJ2-6; 9 nucleotides align to TRBD1. The CDR3 is 20 residues long. Looked up from germline, CDR1 is MNHNY and CDR2 is SVGAGI (reference sequence). J gave up 0 bases and V 2 bases, and 11 bases lay outside the gene matches.

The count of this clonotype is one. The CDR3 loop is CASSTLRFSRTDTQYF. The CDR3 DNA reads TGTGCCAGCAGCACCCTCAGGTTTTCTAGAACAGATACGCAGTATTTT. The chain links TRBV11-2 to TRBJ2-3; unclear D gene. V was shortened by 5 bases and J by 3 bases, with 18 bases between the two germline ends. The germline CDR1 and CDR2 sequences are SGHAT and FQNNGV. The CDR3 is 16 amino acids.

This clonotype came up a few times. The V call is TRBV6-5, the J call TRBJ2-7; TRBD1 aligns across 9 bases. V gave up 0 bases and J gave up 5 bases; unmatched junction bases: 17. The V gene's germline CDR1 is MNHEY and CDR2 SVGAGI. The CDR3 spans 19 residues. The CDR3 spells CASSYSTGGVFRDGDEQYF. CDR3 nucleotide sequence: TGTGCCAGCAGTTACTCGACAGGGGGAGTTTTTCGAGACGGTGACGAGCAGTACTTC.

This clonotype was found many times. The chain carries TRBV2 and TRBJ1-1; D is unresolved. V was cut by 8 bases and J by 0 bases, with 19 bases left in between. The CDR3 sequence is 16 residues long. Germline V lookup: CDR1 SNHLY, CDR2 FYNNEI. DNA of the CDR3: TGTGCCAGCCCTTATTTGATGCAGGAAATGAACACTGAAGCTTTCTTT. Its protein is CASPYLMQEMNTEAFF.

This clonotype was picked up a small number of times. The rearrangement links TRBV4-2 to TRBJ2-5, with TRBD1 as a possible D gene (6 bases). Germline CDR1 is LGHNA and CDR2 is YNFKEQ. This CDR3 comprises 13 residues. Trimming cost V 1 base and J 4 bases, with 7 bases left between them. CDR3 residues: CASSQGRGETQYF. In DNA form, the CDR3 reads TGTGCCAGCAGCCAAGGCAGGGGAGAGACCCAGTACTTC.

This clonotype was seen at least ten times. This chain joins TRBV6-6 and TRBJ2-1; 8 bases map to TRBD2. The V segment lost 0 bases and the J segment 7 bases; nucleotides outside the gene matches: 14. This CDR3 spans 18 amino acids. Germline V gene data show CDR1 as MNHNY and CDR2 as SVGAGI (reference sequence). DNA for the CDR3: TGTGCCAGCAGTTACTCGGTGCTAGCGGGCCCTGCGGGTAATGAGCAGTTCTTC. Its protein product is CASSYSVLAGPAGNEQFF.